The entry below describes one T cell receptor beta chain. This clonotype was seen only a few times. The antigen it recognizes is unknown. Base qualities are not recorded, but no much larger clone differs from it by a single base. The entry originates in a study of response to subunit inactivated influenza vaccine (dated by TCRdb to 2016 to 2019). Regarding the research as a whole: The study used deep quantitative T cell receptor repertoire profiling to track responses to a trivalent subunit inactivated influenza vaccine. Overall results and qualifications from the work: The authors proposed that each seasonal influenza vaccination may bring in only a limited number of new T cells.

Library creation used RT-PCR. Data came from an Illumina HiSeq 2500. Starting from the raw public reads, TCRdb applied fastp trimming at Q25, assembled clones with MiXCR and retained in-frame beta chains. Rows with a matching CDR3 protein are joined into one entry that keeps the most common DNA and genes. The sample profile shows 650,000 to 800,000 distinct CDR3 sequences; over 11% of them were found once. The ten biggest clones cover 6.5% to 8.5% of the sample. The germline V gene supplies CDR1 SGHTA and CDR2 FQGTGA. V lost 2 bases and J lost 3 bases, and the count of bases not matched to a germline gene is 8. The CDR3 covers 17 residues, taking in both the cysteine and the phenylalanine. Only the CDR3 portion is preserved as DNA: 51 bases, with reading frame beginning at the first base.

The chain is assembled from TRBV7-3 and TRBJ2-3; 10 bases in between match TRBD2. Here the sequenced sample was PBMCs from blood, taken less than 15 days before vaccination. The origin of this receptor is a man in his fifties who received an inactivated influenza vaccine. Donor details come from another sample of the same person, matched by shared clones. The bases are TGTGCCAGCAGCTTACAGGCTAGCGGGAGTGGGACAGATACGCAGTATTTT. It codes for CASSLQASGSGTDTQYF.